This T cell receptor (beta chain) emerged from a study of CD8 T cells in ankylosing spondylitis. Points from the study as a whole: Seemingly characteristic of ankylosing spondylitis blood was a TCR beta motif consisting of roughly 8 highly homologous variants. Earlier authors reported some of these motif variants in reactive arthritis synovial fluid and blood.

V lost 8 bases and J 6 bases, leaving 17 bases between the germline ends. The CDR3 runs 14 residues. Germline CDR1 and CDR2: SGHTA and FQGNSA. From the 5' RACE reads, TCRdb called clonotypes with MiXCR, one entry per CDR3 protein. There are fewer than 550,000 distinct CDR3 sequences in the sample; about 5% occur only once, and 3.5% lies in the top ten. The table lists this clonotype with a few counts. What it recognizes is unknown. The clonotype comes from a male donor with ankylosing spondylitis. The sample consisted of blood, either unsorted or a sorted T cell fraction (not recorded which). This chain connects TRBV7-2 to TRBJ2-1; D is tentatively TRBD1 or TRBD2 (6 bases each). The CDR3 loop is CASRGQSGRNEQFF. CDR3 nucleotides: TGTGCCAGCCGGGGGCAGAGCGGCCGCAATGAGCAGTTCTTC.